This TCR beta chain was sequenced for a study of radiation and T cells in renal cell carcinoma. Whole-study findings and limits: In blood, top tumor clones expanded by 2 weeks, shrinking by 4. No pretreatment tumor biopsies were available for baseline clonotypes.

Regarding this clone: The antigen is unknown.

Sequencing used immunoSEQ multiplex PCR; TCRdb keeps in-frame clones, though not all of them. Altogether 70,000 to 100,000 clones are present, around 85% being singletons, with the ten largest covering under 25%. Sample time point: blood 2 weeks post-SBRT. Treatment specified: 15 Gy SBRT to primary tumor, nephrectomy 4 weeks later. The CDR3 runs 11 residues. The V gene's germline CDR1 is GTSNPN and CDR2 SVGIG (reference sequence). Deletions cut 1 base from V and 5 bases from J, with 6 bases between. The input for sequencing was blood, taken from a patient whose treatment included radiotherapy and nephrectomy. V usage is TRBV30 and J usage is TRBJ2-7; D not resolved. The source is a woman aged 50 to 60 with renal cell carcinoma. The CDR3 region is CAWSDRNEQYF. CDR3 in DNA: TGTGCCTGGAGTGATAGAAACGAGCAGTACTTC.